The 26 T cell receptor beta chains reported below all come from one sample, sequenced in a study of shared clonotypes between healthy human individuals. Profiling relied on immunoSEQ multiplex PCR, and the TCRdb table lists in-frame clones only, not all of them. The sample holds some 800,000 clones, about 91% seen once. In the naive CD8 group, cells lacked CD45RO and were positively selected for CCR7, so terminally differentiated effector memory CD45RA+ cells were left out. Specimen: naive CD8+ T cells sorted from blood. These receptors were collected from a man aged 25 to 40 in good health.

This chain uses TRBV7-9 with TRBJ1-4; a weak D match, TRBD1 (6 bases). This CDR3 has 14 residues. Trimming cost V 4 bases and J 10 bases, with 16 bases left between them. Per germline, CDR1 SEHNR and CDR2 FQNEAQ (reference sequence). CDR3: CASSSQAGGGKLFF. The CDR3 DNA reads TGTGCCAGCAGCTCCCAGGCCGGGGGCGGAAAACTGTTTTTT.

This rearrangement joins TRBV6-5 to TRBJ2-7; the D is unclear. The CDR3 has 14 residues. The ends were cut back, 0 bases at V and 5 bases at J, with 11 bases in the middle. Germline CDR1 reads MNHEY; CDR2 reads SVGAGI. The CDR3 loop reads CASSYSFPMDEQYF. For the CDR3, the DNA is TGTGCCAGCAGTTACTCGTTCCCCATGGACGAGCAGTACTTC.

This chain connects TRBV11-2 to TRBJ2-1; TRBD2 matches 14 bases. Germline-derived CDR1 and CDR2 are SGHAT and FQNNGV. The CDR3 is 18 amino acids. With 3 bases clipped from V and 5 bases from J, the junction kept 9 bases outside the gene matches. CDR3 nucleotide sequence: TGTGCCAGCAGCTTCGGGACTAGCGGGAGAAAGGGCCACAATGAGCAGTTCTTC. It specifies CASSFGTSGRKGHNEQFF. Full variable domain (rest looked up from reference TRBV11-2 and TRBJ2-1): EAGVAQSPRYKIIEKRQSVAFWCNPISGHATLYWYQQILGQGPKLLIQFQNNGVVDDSQLPKDRFSAERLKGVDSTLKIQPAKLEDSAVYLCASSFGTSGRKGHNEQFFGPGTRLTVL.

The chain has TRBV6-5 and TRBJ2-1, with 9 bases fitting TRBD1. Germline trimming cut 7 bases from V and 8 bases from J; bases unmatched to any gene: 6. Germline CDR1 and CDR2: MNHEY and SVGAGI. The CDR3 loop spans 13 amino acids. The CDR3 reads CASTTDRGYEQFF. In DNA, the CDR3 is TGTGCCAGCACAACGGACAGGGGCTATGAGCAGTTCTTC.

This clone was recorded once. A much larger clone is a single base away; this may be a read error. The rearrangement links TRBV5-8 to TRBJ2-7; D is unresolved. The germline V and J ends were trimmed by 0 bases and 2 bases, with 3 bases remaining between them. Germline V gene sequence: CDR1 SGHTS, CDR2 YDEGEE. This CDR3 is built from 12 residues. The CDR3 DNA reads as TGTGCCAGCAGCTTGGGGACCTACGAGCAGTACTTC. Its translation is CASSLGTYEQYF.

V and J are TRBV9 and TRBJ2-3; 7 nucleotides align to TRBD2. Per germline, CDR1 SGDLS and CDR2 YYNGEE. Trimming at V came to 4 bases and at J to 1 base, leaving 3 bases not matched to a gene. CDR3 size: 14 residues. CDR3 nucleotides: TGTGCCAGCAGCCCGGGGGGTGGCACAGATACGCAGTATTTT. Protein: CASSPGGGTDTQYF. The whole variable domain, filled in from reference TRBV9 and TRBJ2-3, reads DSGVTQTPKHLITATGQRVTLRCSPRSGDLSVYWYQQSLDQGLQFLIQYYNGEERAKGNILERFSAQQFPDLHSELNLSSLELGDSALYFCASSPGGGTDTQYFGPGTRLTVL.

The chain links TRBV7-9 to TRBJ2-7; the match to TRBD1 covers 7 bases. The trim removed 5 bases at V and 3 bases at J, leaving 4 bases unmatched. This CDR3 region has 13 residues. The germline CDR1 and CDR2 sequences are SEHNR and FQNEAQ (reference sequence). CDR3 residues: CASSPGQLYEQYF. CDR3 sequence (DNA): TGTGCCAGCAGCCCGGGACAGCTCTACGAGCAGTACTTC.

This rearrangement joins TRBV9 to TRBJ2-7, with 7 bases that match TRBD2. Germline-derived CDR1 and CDR2 are SGDLS and YYNGEE. V was pared by 0 bases and J by 5 bases, with 11 bases of the junction left unmatched. The CDR3 is 16 residues long. In DNA form, the CDR3 reads TGTGCCAGCAGCGTAGGAAGGGGAGGGCTCTTGGACGAGCAGTACTTC. This gives the protein CASSVGRGGLLDEQYF. Drawing the rest from reference TRBV9 and TRBJ2-7, the complete variable domain is DSGVTQTPKHLITATGQRVTLRCSPRSGDLSVYWYQQSLDQGLQFLIQYYNGEERAKGNILERFSAQQFPDLHSELNLSSLELGDSALYFCASSVGRGGLLDEQYFGPGTRLTVT.

This chain links TRBV27 with TRBJ2-7; possibly TRBD2 for D (5 bases). Germline loops: CDR1 MNHEY, CDR2 SMNVEV (reference sequence). The length of the CDR3 is 12 residues. Trimming took off 6 bases at V and 7 bases at J, with 13 bases between the two ends. This CDR3 reads CASRDSVGEQYF. CDR3 nucleotide sequence: TGTGCCAGCAGGGATAGCGTAGGAGAGCAGTACTTC.

The CDR3 protein is CASSGSGEQYF. The CDR3, as DNA: TGTGCCAGCAGCGGATCAGGCGAGCAGTACTTC. V is TRBV6-1 and J is TRBJ2-7; no definite D call. Germline CDR1 is MNHNS and CDR2 is SASEGT. CDR3 length: 11 residues. With 6 bases removed from V and 6 bases from J, the gap between germline ends came to 9 bases.

Note on this clone: The same CDR3 arises from other DNA sequences in this sample as well. The J gene is TRBJ2-1, the V gene TRBV29-1; D remains ambiguous. This CDR3 region has 10 residues. The germline V gene has CDR1 SQVTM and CDR2 ANQGSEA. The V gene lost 6 bases and the J gene lost 7 bases, with 7 bases spanning the gap. The CDR3 sequence: CSVDLNEQFF. CDR3 nucleotide sequence: TGCAGCGTCGATCTTAATGAGCAGTTCTTC.

Worth noting for this clone: A much more abundant neighbour one base away suggests this may be a read error. The same CDR3 is also encoded by other DNA sequences in this sample. The chain uses TRBV6-5 and TRBJ2-7; 7 bases line up with TRBD2. V lost 2 bases, J lost 3 bases, and 4 bases stayed unmatched. This CDR3 has 14 residues. Germline V CDR1 and CDR2: MNHEY, SVGAGI. The CDR3 nucleotides read TGTGCCAGCAGTTACGGAACGGGGGGCTACGAGCAGTACTTC. The encoded protein is CASSYGTGGYEQYF.

The V call is TRBV6-5, the J call TRBJ2-2; D is possibly TRBD2 (5 bases). The germline CDR1 and CDR2 sequences are MNHEY and SVGAGI. V lost 6 bases, J lost 3 bases, and 11 bases lay in between. The CDR3 is 14 residues long. The CDR3 region has the DNA TGTGCCAGCAGCGGGAACTATGACACCGGGGAGCTGTTTTTT. This encodes CASSGNYDTGELFF.

The chain has TRBV19 and TRBJ2-7; D is unclear. V shed 10 bases and J shed 3 bases, with 10 bases lying between them. Germline V lookup: CDR1 LNHDA, CDR2 SQIVND (reference sequence). The CDR3 runs to 11 residues. The CDR3 region has the DNA TGTGCCACTGGCCTAGGCTACGAGCAGTACTTC. Protein product: CATGLGYEQYF.

This chain connects TRBV27 to TRBJ1-1; no clear D gene. The ends were cut back, 0 bases at V and 6 bases at J, with 14 bases in the middle. CDR1 MNHEY and CDR2 SMNVEV come from the germline V gene (reference sequence). The CDR3 spans 15 residues. The CDR3 nucleotides are TGTGCCAGCAGTTTATCCTCGGGGTTCGGGGCTGAAGCTTTCTTT. Translating it yields CASSLSSGFGAEAFF.

For this clone: Additional DNA sequences in this sample encode the identical CDR3. The chain carries TRBV27 and TRBJ2-7; D gene uncertain. V was shortened by 6 bases and J by 2 bases, with 14 bases between the two germline ends. Germline loops: CDR1 MNHEY, CDR2 SMNVEV (reference sequence). The CDR3 is made up of 14 amino acids. The CDR3 region has the DNA TGTGCCAGCAGCCCCCGGATAGGAACCTACGAGCAGTACTTC. Translation: CASSPRIGTYEQYF.

V is TRBV27 and J is TRBJ2-2, with TRBD1 matching 7 bases. The germline gives CDR1 MNHEY, CDR2 SMNVEV (reference sequence). The CDR3 consists of 14 residues. The V gene end was trimmed by 5 bases and the J gene end by 6 bases; junction bases not matched to a gene: 6. DNA of the CDR3: TGTGCCAGCAGTATAACAGGGGTGGCCGGGGAGCTGTTTTTT. Its translation: CASSITGVAGELFF.

This clone was seen just once. The chain uses TRBV6-6 and TRBJ2-7, with TRBD2 as a possible D gene (5 bases). The V and J ends lost 1 base and 0 bases respectively, with 10 bases between them. CDR3 length equals 15 residues. The germline V gene encodes CDR1 MNHNY and CDR2 SVGAGI (reference sequence). The CDR3 loop is CASSYYGINSYEQYF. CDR3 nucleotides: TGTGCCAGCAGTTACTACGGGATAAACTCCTACGAGCAGTACTTC.

The chain combines TRBV23-1 with TRBJ2-5, with a tentative D call TRBD2 (5 bases). TRBV23-1 is marked as an open reading frame, function uncertain. V dropped 6 bases and J dropped 5 bases, with 7 bases sitting between them. The CDR3 runs 11 residues. The CDR3 coding sequence is TGCGCCAGCAGGTCGGGGGAGACCCAGTACTTC. This sequence encodes CASRSGETQYF.

V usage is TRBV10-2 and J usage is TRBJ2-6; a possible D gene is TRBD1 (5 bases). Germline lookup yields CDR1 WSHSY and CDR2 SAAADI. The germline V and J ends were trimmed by 7 bases and 4 bases, with 11 bases remaining between them. The CDR3 has 14 amino acids. The DNA of the CDR3 is TGCGCCAGCATGATTCAGGGAGGGGCCAACGTCCTGACTTTC. This encodes CASMIQGGANVLTF.

The chain couples TRBV18 to TRBJ2-5, with a tentative D call TRBD1 (5 bases). Per germline, CDR1 KGHSH and CDR2 LQKENI. CDR3 length: 13 amino acids. Trimming shortened V by 3 bases and J by 3 bases, and 8 bases separated the two germline ends. The CDR3 sequence: CASSPQTEETQYF. CDR3 sequence (DNA): TGTGCCAGCTCACCCCAGACAGAAGAGACCCAGTACTTC.

The genes are TRBV28 and TRBJ2-2; D gene uncertain. The germline gives CDR1 MDHEN, CDR2 SYDVKM. Trimming cost V 7 bases and J 6 bases, with 12 bases left between them. The CDR3 length is 13 residues. This chain's CDR3 is CASKPGVAGELFF. Written as DNA, the CDR3 is TGTGCCAGCAAACCTGGGGTGGCCGGGGAGCTGTTTTTT.

The rearrangement joins TRBV7-9 to TRBJ2-2; D is ambiguous. V was clipped by 6 bases and J by 2 bases, with 4 bases between them. CDR1 is SEHNR and CDR2 is FQNEAQ in the germline V gene (reference sequence). The CDR3 is 12 residues long. Here the CDR3 DNA reads TGTGCCAGCAGACATAACACCGGGGAGCTGTTTTTT. Protein sequence: CASRHNTGELFF.

This clone appeared a single time. The chain carries TRBV11-1 and TRBJ2-5; maybe TRBD2 (5 bases). The CDR3 contains 12 residues. Germline CDR1 SGHAT, CDR2 FQDESV (reference sequence). Trimming removed 6 bases from V and 3 bases from J, with 8 bases in between. CDR3 residues: CASSGLEETQYF. CDR3 nucleotides: TGTGCCAGCAGTGGACTCGAAGAGACCCAGTACTTC.

The V and J genes are TRBV9 and TRBJ2-7; the match to TRBD2 covers 14 bases. The CDR3 has 14 amino acids. V dropped 3 bases and J dropped 7; count of bases not matched to a gene: 3. Germline loops: CDR1 SGDLS, CDR2 YYNGEE. The CDR3: CASSAGTSGGEQYF. In DNA, the CDR3 is TGTGCCAGCAGCGCCGGGACTAGCGGGGGAGAGCAGTACTTC.

V is TRBV5-1 and J is TRBJ2-7, with D perhaps TRBD1 (6 bases). Germline V gene lookup returns CDR1 SGHRS and CDR2 YFSETQ. The V end was cut by 3 bases, the J end by 1 base, with 11 bases between. The CDR3 covers 14 residues. The CDR3 nucleotides are TGCGCCAGCAGCTCCCGGGACACTTCCTACGAGCAGTACTTC. Translating gives CASSSRDTSYEQYF. The full variable domain, rest sourced from reference TRBV5-1 and TRBJ2-7, is KAGVTQTPRYLIKTRGQQVTLSCSPISGHRSVSWYQQTPGQGLQFLFEYFSETQRNKGNFPGRFSGRQFSNSRSEMNVSTLELGDSALYLCASSSRDTSYEQYFGPGTRLTVT.